This T cell receptor beta chain comes out of a study of cytomegalovirus exposure and HLA in healthy donors. Study results and limitations: Segments of the TCR beta V type were, in most cases, productive about 90% or about 30% of the time in an earlier analysis. Later on, an analysis showed TCR association rates differing by HLA locus, with DRB1 the most and HLA-C the fewest.

This PCR relied on a set of 60 Vbeta primers and 13 Jbeta primers. Original processing methods: Roughly 80 million unique TCR beta chains, about 12 million shared, were counted in a later analysis. Measured with immunoSEQ multiplex PCR; TCRdb has only the in-frame clones, and not every one. Clone size and the V and J calls come from that table; the DNA yielded D and trimming. The repertoire consists of 200,000 to 250,000 clones, with approximately 88% occurring once and the leading ten covering about 0.77%. The count of this clone is one. Antigen unknown. The length of the CDR3 is 12 residues. Germline V gene sequence: CDR1 SQVTM, CDR2 ANQGSEA. Unmatched junction bases numbered 2, after V lost 6 bases and J lost 3 bases.

Source material: PBMCs. The clonotype originates from a boy between 2 and 10 years old in good health and CMV-seronegative. The chain uses TRBV29-1 and TRBJ2-7; 10 nucleotides agree with TRBD1. CDR3: CSVRDRGYEQYF. In DNA, the CDR3 is TGCAGCGTCCGGGACAGGGGCTACGAGCAGTACTTC.